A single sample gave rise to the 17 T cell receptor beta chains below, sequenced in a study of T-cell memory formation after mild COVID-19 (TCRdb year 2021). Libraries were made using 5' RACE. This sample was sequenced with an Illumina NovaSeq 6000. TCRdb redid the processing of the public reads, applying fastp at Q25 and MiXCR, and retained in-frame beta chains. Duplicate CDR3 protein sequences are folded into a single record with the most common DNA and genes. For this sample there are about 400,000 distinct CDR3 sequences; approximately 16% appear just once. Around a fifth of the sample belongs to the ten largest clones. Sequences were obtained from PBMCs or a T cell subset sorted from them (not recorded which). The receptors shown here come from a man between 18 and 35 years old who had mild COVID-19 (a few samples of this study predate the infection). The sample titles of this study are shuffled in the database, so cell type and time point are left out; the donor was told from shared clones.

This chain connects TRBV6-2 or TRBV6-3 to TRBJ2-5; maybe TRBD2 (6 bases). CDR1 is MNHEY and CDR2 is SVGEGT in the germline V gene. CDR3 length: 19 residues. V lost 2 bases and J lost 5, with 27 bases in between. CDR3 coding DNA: TGTGCCAGCAGTTACAGTTTTGCGATTGGGAGGACGCGGCGTGAGACCCAGTACTTC. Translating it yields CASSYSFAIGRTRRETQYF.

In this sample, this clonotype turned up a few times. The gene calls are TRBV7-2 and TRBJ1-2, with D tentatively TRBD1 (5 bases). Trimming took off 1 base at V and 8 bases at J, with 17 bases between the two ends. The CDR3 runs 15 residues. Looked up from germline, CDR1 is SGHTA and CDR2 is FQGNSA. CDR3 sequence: CASSLVLGRGGGYTF. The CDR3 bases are TGTGCCAGCAGCTTAGTCCTAGGGAGGGGAGGAGGCTACACCTTC. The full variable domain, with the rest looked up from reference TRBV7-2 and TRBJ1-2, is GAGVSQSPSNKVTEKGKDVELRCDPISGHTALYWYRQSLGQGLEFLIYFQGNSAPDKSGLPSDRFSAERTGGSVSTLTIQRTQQEDSAVYLCASSLVLGRGGGYTFGSGTRLTVV.

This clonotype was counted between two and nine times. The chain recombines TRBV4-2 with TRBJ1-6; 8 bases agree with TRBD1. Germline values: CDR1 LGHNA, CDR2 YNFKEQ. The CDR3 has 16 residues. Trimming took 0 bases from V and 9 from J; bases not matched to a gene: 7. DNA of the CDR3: TGTGCCAGCAGCCAAGATCTGGGACAGGAGAGTTCACCCCTCCACTTT. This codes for CASSQDLGQESSPLHF.

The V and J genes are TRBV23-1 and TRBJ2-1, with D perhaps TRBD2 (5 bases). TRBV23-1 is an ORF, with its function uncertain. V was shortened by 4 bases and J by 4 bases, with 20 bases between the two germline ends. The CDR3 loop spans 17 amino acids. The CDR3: CASSRGLRTRRYNEQFF. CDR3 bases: TGCGCCAGCAGTCGAGGTCTTAGGACGAGGAGGTACAATGAGCAGTTCTTC.

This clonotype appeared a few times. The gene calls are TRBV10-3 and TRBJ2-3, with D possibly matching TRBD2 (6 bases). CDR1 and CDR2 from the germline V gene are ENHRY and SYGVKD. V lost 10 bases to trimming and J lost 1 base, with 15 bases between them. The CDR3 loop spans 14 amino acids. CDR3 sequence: CATIAADRTDTQYF. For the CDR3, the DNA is TGTGCCACCATAGCGGCCGACCGCACAGATACGCAGTATTTT.

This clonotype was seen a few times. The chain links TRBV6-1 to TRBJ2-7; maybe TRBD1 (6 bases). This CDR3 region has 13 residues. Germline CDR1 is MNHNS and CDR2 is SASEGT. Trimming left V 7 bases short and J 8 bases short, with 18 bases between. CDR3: CASTSQGSRKQYV. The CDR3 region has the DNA TGTGCCAGCACATCACAGGGTAGTAGAAAGCAGTACGTC.

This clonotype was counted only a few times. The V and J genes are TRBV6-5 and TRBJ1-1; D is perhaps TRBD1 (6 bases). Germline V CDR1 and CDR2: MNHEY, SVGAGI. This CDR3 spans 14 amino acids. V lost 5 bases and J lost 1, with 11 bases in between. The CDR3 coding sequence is TGTGCCAGCAGTCCTCAGACAGGGAACACTGAAGCTTTCTTT. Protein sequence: CASSPQTGNTEAFF.

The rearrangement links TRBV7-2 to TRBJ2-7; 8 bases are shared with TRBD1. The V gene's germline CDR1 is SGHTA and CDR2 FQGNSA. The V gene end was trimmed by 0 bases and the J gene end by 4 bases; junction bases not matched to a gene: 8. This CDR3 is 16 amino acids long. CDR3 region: CASSLAPWTGPYEQYF. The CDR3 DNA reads TGTGCCAGCAGCTTAGCACCCTGGACAGGGCCGTACGAGCAGTACTTC.

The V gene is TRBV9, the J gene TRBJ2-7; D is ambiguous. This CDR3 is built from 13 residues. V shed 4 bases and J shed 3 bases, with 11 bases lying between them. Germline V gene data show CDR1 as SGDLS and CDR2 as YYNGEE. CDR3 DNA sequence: TGTGCCAGCAGCCCCACGAATGGCTACGAGCAGTACTTC. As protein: CASSPTNGYEQYF.

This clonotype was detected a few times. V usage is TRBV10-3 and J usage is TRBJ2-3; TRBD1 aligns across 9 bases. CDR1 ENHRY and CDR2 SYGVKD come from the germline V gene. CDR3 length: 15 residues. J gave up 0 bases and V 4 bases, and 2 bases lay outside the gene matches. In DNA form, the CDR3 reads TGTGCCATCAGTGTACAGGGGGCCAGCACAGATACGCAGTATTTT. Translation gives CAISVQGASTDTQYF.

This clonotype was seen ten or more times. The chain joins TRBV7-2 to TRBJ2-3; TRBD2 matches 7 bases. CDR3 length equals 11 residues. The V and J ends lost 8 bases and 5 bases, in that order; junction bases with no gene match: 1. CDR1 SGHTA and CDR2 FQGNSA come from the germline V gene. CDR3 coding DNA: TGTGCCAGCCGGGGGGTAGATACGCAGTATTTT. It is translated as CASRGVDTQYF.

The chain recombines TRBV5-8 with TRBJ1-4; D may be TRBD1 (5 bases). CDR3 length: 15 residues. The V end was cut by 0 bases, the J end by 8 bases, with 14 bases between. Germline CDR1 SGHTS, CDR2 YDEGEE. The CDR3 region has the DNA TGTGCCAGCAGCTTGGTGCGGCAGGGAAGCGAAAAACTGTTTTTT. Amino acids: CASSLVRQGSEKLFF.

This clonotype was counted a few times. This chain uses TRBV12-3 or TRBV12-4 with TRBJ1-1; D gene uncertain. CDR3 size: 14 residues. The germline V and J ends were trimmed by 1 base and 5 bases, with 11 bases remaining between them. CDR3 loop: CASSLEGLGTEAFF. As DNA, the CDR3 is TGTGCCAGCAGTTTAGAGGGCCTAGGGACTGAAGCTTTCTTT.

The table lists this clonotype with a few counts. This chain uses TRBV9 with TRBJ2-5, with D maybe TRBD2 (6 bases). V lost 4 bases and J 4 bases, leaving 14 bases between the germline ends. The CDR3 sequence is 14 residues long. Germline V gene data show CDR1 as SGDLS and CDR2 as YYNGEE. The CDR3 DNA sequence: TGTGCCAGCAGCACGGGGACTTCCTCAGAGACCCAGTACTTC. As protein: CASSTGTSSETQYF.

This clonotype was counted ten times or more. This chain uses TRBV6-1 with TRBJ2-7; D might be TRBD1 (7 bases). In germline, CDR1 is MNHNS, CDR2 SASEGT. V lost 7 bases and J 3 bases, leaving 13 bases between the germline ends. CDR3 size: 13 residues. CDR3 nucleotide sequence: TGTGCCAGCAAGCGCGGGGACAGCTACGAGCAGTACTTC. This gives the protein CASKRGDSYEQYF.

The CDR3 loop is CASSPRTSGGGGEQFF. CDR3 DNA sequence: TGTGCCAGCAGCCCCCGGACTAGCGGGGGGGGCGGTGAGCAGTTCTTC. The chain joins TRBV11-3 to TRBJ2-1; 15 bases are a match to TRBD2. CDR1 and CDR2 (germline): SGHNT, YENEEA. The J segment lost 9 bases and the V segment lost 5 bases, leaving 8 bases of the junction unmatched. The CDR3 spans 16 residues. The full variable domain, rest sourced from reference TRBV11-3 and TRBJ2-1, is EAGVVQSPRYKIIEKKQPVAFWCNPISGHNTLYWYLQNLGQGPELLIRYENEEAVDDSQLPKDRFSAERLKGVDSTLKIQPAELGDSAVYLCASSPRTSGGGGEQFFGPGTRLTVL.

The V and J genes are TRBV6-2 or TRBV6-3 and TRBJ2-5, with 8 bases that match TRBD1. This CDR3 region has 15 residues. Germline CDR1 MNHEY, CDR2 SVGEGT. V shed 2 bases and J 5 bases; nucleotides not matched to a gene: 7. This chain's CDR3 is CASSYVGRGPETQYF. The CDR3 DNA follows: TGTGCCAGCAGTTACGTGGGCAGGGGGCCGGAGACCCAGTACTTC.